Below, 19 T cell receptor beta chains from the same sample are listed, as sequenced in a study of Ad26.COV2.S vaccination and SARS-CoV-2 variants. Some clones are missing from TCRdb's copy, which holds only in-frame ones; the method was immunoSEQ multiplex PCR. The repertoire holds about 400,000 clones, with around nine tenths as singletons. Treatment reported: about 20 received Ad26.COV2.S at low or high dose, single or two shots; about 5 received placebo; per-sample allocation not given. The investigators took samples on day 63 after the first vaccine or placebo injection. The sequencing used peripheral blood, collected in a trial of Ad26.COV2.S vaccine versus placebo. The receptor source for this set is a person between 18 and 65 years old who received the Ad26.COV2.S COVID-19 vaccine or a placebo.

The chain links TRBV3-1 (or the pseudogene TRBV3-2) to TRBJ1-2, with D perhaps TRBD1 (6 bases). The V and J ends lost 1 base and 5 bases respectively, with 11 bases between them. Looked up from germline, CDR1 is LGHDT and CDR2 is YNNKEL (reference sequence). CDR3 length: 14 amino acids. CDR3 sequence reads: CASSQVGGQYGYTF. The CDR3 nucleotides read TGTGCCAGCAGCCAAGTGGGGGGCCAGTATGGCTACACCTTC.

This chain connects TRBV9 to TRBJ2-3; D remains unclear. V was trimmed by 0 bases and J by 0 bases, leaving 8 bases between them. The CDR3 sequence is 15 residues long. In germline, CDR1 is SGDLS, CDR2 YYNGEE. CDR3: CASSVGSASTDTQYF. The CDR3 region has the DNA TGTGCCAGCAGCGTAGGATCAGCTAGCACAGATACGCAGTATTTT.

This clone was found once. The chain uses TRBV6-1 and TRBJ1-1, with 8 bases that match TRBD1. Germline CDR1 reads MNHNS; CDR2 reads SASEGT. V lost 2 bases to trimming and J lost 3 bases; unmatched junction nucleotides: 8. The CDR3 spans 16 residues. In nucleotides, the CDR3 is TGTGCCAGCAGTGAAAGTCAGGGGGCGGGCCACACTGAAGCTTTCTTT. Protein product: CASSESQGAGHTEAFF.

The gene calls are TRBV12-1 and TRBJ1-2. TRBV12-1 is noted as a pseudogene. The length of the CDR3 is 15 residues. The CDR3 bases are TGTGCCAGCAGCTTTTCATTGGTTACTAACTATGGCTACACCTTC. Its translation is CASSFSLVTNYGYTF.

In nucleotides, the CDR3 is TGTGCCACAGGGGGGGTCCAAGAGACCCAGTACTTC. Protein product: CATGGVQETQYF. The chain couples TRBV10-3 to TRBJ2-5; perhaps D is TRBD1 or TRBD2 (7 bases each). CDR3 size: 12 residues. Germline values: CDR1 ENHRY, CDR2 SYGVKD. With 10 bases removed from V and 1 base from J, the gap between germline ends came to 10 bases.

The V and J genes are TRBV7-6 and TRBJ2-1; D unresolved. This CDR3 has 15 residues. Trimming stripped 5 bases from V and 3 bases from J, with 14 bases between. In germline, CDR1 is SGHVS, CDR2 FNYEAQ. The CDR3: CASSKTPKDYNEQFF. For the CDR3, the DNA is TGTGCCAGCAGCAAGACTCCCAAAGACTACAATGAGCAGTTCTTC.

This rearrangement joins TRBV10-3 to TRBJ2-3; maybe TRBD1 (7 bases). The V gene lost 3 bases and the J gene lost 3 bases, with 13 bases spanning the gap. Germline CDR1 reads ENHRY; CDR2 reads SYGVKD. This CDR3 has 15 residues. CDR3 loop: CAISDLQGGTDTQYF. DNA for the CDR3: TGTGCCATCAGTGACCTCCAGGGGGGAACAGATACGCAGTATTTT.

The chain is built from TRBV5-6 and TRBJ2-1; TRBD1 matches 12 bases. Germline V gene lookup returns CDR1 SGHDT and CDR2 YYEEEE. The CDR3 loop spans 13 amino acids. V shed 1 base and J 11 bases; nucleotides not matched to a gene: 1. The CDR3 sequence is CASSLRDRGQQFF. CDR3 in DNA: TGTGCCAGCAGCTTGAGGGACAGGGGGCAGCAGTTCTTC. Combining the CDR3 with reference TRBV5-6 and TRBJ2-1 gives the whole variable domain DAGVTQSPTHLIKTRGQQVTLRCSPKSGHDTVSWYQQALGQGPQFIFQYYEEEERQRGNFPDRFSGHQFPNYSSELNVNALLLGDSALYLCASSLRDRGQQFFGPGTRLTVL.

The rearrangement links TRBV24-1 to TRBJ2-1; no clear D gene. CDR1 and CDR2 from the germline V gene are KGHDR and SFDVKD. The CDR3 consists of 10 residues. The V gene lost 5 bases and the J gene lost 15 bases, with 10 bases spanning the gap. The CDR3 region has the DNA TGTGCCACCAGTGGTAATAGCATGTTCTTC. It translates to CATSGNSMFF.

V usage is TRBV28 and J usage is TRBJ1-5; 8 nucleotides agree with TRBD1. V shed 5 bases and J 4 bases; nucleotides not matched to a gene: 10. The CDR3 length is 16 residues. Looked up from germline, CDR1 is MDHEN and CDR2 is SYDVKM. The CDR3 DNA is TGTGCCAGCAGTCCCCTCTTTGGACAGGGAAATCAGCCCCAGCATTTT. It codes for CASSPLFGQGNQPQHF.

The V call is TRBV28, the J call TRBJ2-5; 10 bases map to TRBD1. Germline trimming cut 3 bases from V and 3 bases from J; bases unmatched to any gene: 4. The germline V gene has CDR1 MDHEN and CDR2 SYDVKM. There are 15 residues in the CDR3. The CDR3 protein is CASSFPGQGEETQYF. The CDR3 bases are TGTGCCAGCAGTTTCCCCGGACAGGGGGAAGAGACCCAGTACTTC.

The chain links TRBV13 to TRBJ1-6; perhaps TRBD1 as D (5 bases). V lost 1 base to trimming and J lost 6 bases, with 10 bases between them. CDR1 and CDR2 from the germline V gene are PRHDT and FYEKMQ (reference sequence). The CDR3 extends over 15 amino acids. DNA for the CDR3: TGTGCCAGCAGCTTAGACCGGGACTCTAATTCACCCCTCCACTTT. Protein product: CASSLDRDSNSPLHF.

The J gene is TRBJ2-1, the V gene TRBV19, with D unresolved. Germline V CDR1 and CDR2: LNHDA, SQIVND (reference sequence). The CDR3 loop spans 15 amino acids. Trimming removed 1 base from V and 9 bases from J, with 16 bases in between. CDR3 sequence: CASSIARGRWGEQFF. For the CDR3, the DNA is TGTGCCAGTAGTATAGCGAGAGGTAGATGGGGTGAGCAGTTCTTC.

The CDR3 is CASSLDVGKYNEQFF. The CDR3 DNA follows: TGTGCCAGCAGCTTAGACGTGGGAAAATACAATGAGCAGTTCTTC. The gene calls are TRBV7-2 and TRBJ2-1; D unresolved. The germline V gene has CDR1 SGHTA and CDR2 FQGNSA. Trimming removed 1 base at V and 4 bases at J, with 11 bases between. The CDR3 runs to 15 residues.

The chain has TRBV4-2 and TRBJ2-1; D possibly corresponds to TRBD2 (6 bases). The germline V gene encodes CDR1 LGHNA and CDR2 YNFKEQ. CDR3 length equals 15 residues. The V and J ends lost 0 bases and 6 bases respectively, with 12 bases between them. The CDR3 protein is CASSQDHGGGNEQFF. The CDR3 nucleotides are TGTGCCAGCAGCCAAGATCATGGGGGAGGCAATGAGCAGTTCTTC.

The CDR3 sequence is CASSLLPGSGSPLHF. In DNA form, the CDR3 reads TGTGCCAGCAGCCTCCTTCCGGGTTCAGGTTCACCCCTCCACTTT. The V gene is TRBV28, the J gene TRBJ1-6; D remains unclear. V was trimmed by 6 bases and J by 9 bases, leaving 18 bases between them. Germline CDR1 and CDR2: MDHEN and SYDVKM. This CDR3 spans 15 amino acids.

The chain combines TRBV14 with TRBJ2-7, with D hard to call. CDR1 is SGHDN and CDR2 is FVKESK in the germline V gene. V lost 0 bases and J 6 bases, leaving 6 bases between the germline ends. The CDR3 length is 12 residues. CDR3 nucleotide sequence: TGTGCCAGCAGCCAAGATTGGTCCGAGCAGTACTTC. Protein sequence: CASSQDWSEQYF.

This clone was observed a handful of times. The V call is TRBV2, the J call TRBJ2-7; the match to TRBD2 covers 9 bases. The CDR3 length is 15 residues. V shed 8 bases, J shed 6 bases, and the junction held 14 bases outside the gene matches. The V gene's germline CDR1 is SNHLY and CDR2 FYNNEI. The CDR3 coding sequence is TGTGCCAGCCAACCAGCGGGAGGACGTGGTGGCGAGCAGTACTTC. Protein: CASQPAGGRGGEQYF.

This clone was counted a few times. The rearrangement uses TRBV9 and TRBJ2-7; perhaps TRBD1 as D (7 bases). From germline, CDR1 is SGDLS and CDR2 YYNGEE. V was cut by 4 bases and J by 6 bases, with 23 bases left in between. This CDR3 contains 16 residues. CDR3 DNA sequence: TGTGCCAGCAGCCCTGGGGGGTCTAGGGGGCGAGTCGAGCAGTACTTC. Its translation: CASSPGGSRGRVEQYF.